A selection of T cell receptor beta chains follows, all from one sample in a study of blood T cell repertoires in COVID-19. Clones were sequenced by immunoSEQ multiplex PCR, and TCRdb holds only the in-frame ones, with some missing. The sample shows more than 80,000 clones, 80% to 85% of them seen only once. The sequenced sample was peripheral blood. The source is an elderly woman with active or convalescent COVID-19. CDR3s include the opening cysteine and the closing phenylalanine or tryptophan. D genes are given only for firm matches. Some rows mark clone size as missing; the rest say once, few, many or name a class of expanded clone.

j_gene	v_gene	abundance	d_gene	len	CDR3aa	CDR3nt
TRBJ1-2	TRBV25-1	.	.	12	CASSEGGWGYTF	TGTGCCAGCAGTGAAGGGGGGTGGGGCTACACCTTC
TRBJ2-7	TRBV28	once	.	16	CASTLGGQGGSYEQYF	TGTGCCAGCACCCTTGGGGGGCAGGGGGGCTCCTACGAGCAGTACTTC
TRBJ2-1	TRBV5-1	.	.	16	CASSPLRASSYNEQFF	TGCGCCAGCAGCCCCCTGCGGGCGAGCTCCTACAATGAGCAGTTCTTC
TRBJ1-2	TRBV6-5	.	.	15	CASSKTDIANYGYTF	TGTGCCAGCAGCAAGACAGATATCGCTAACTATGGCTACACCTTC
TRBJ2-5	TRBV6-1	.	.	16	CASSDPIALTQETQYF	TGTGCCAGCAGTGATCCGATAGCTCTGACTCAAGAGACCCAGTACTTC
TRBJ2-1	TRBV7-8	few	TRBD2	16	CASSLPSGGTYNEQFF	TGTGCCAGCAGCTTACCAAGCGGGGGGACTTACAATGAGCAGTTCTTC
TRBJ2-7	TRBV18	.	.	16	CASSPQAQGLSYEQYF	TGTGCCAGCTCACCACAAGCCCAGGGTCTCTCCTACGAGCAGTACTTC
TRBJ2-5	TRBV5-1	.	.	15	CASSLVNGVQETQYF	TGCGCCAGCAGCTTGGTTAACGGGGTCCAAGAGACCCAGTACTTC
TRBJ2-1	TRBV11-3	few	TRBD1	17	CASSLAFGQGAINEQFF	TGTGCCAGCAGCTTAGCATTTGGACAGGGGGCAATCAATGAGCAGTTCTTC
TRBJ2-7	TRBV9	.	TRBD2	14	CASSVGGLASEQYF	TGTGCCAGCAGCGTAGGGGGACTAGCAAGCGAGCAGTACTTC
TRBJ1-6	TRBV5-5	.	.	16	CASTTEGGGRNSPLHF	TGTGCCAGCACCACTGAGGGGGGGGGCCGAAATTCACCCCTCCACTTT
TRBJ2-1	TRBV5-1	few	.	17	CASSSPQEPTTYNEQFF	TGCGCCAGCAGCAGCCCACAAGAGCCTACTACATACAATGAGCAGTTCTTC
TRBJ2-7	TRBV6-5	.	TRBD1	15	CASSRDRGLSYEQYF	TGTGCCAGCAGCAGGGACAGGGGGCTGTCCTACGAGCAGTACTTC
TRBJ1-3	TRBV12-3/TRBV12-4	.	.	13	CASRDSSGNTIYF	TGTGCCAGCAGGGACAGCTCTGGAAACACCATATATTTT
TRBJ2-1	TRBV9	.	TRBD2	17	CASSRSERGLSYNEQFF	TGTGCCAGCAGCCGGTCCGAGCGGGGCCTTTCCTACAATGAGCAGTTCTTC
TRBJ1-5	TRBV6-6	.	.	17	CASSPPPGQGTDQPQHF	TGTGCCAGCAGTCCTCCCCCAGGGCAGGGTACTGATCAGCCCCAGCATTTT
TRBJ1-5	TRBV5-1	once	TRBD1	15	CASSLQGGVNQPQHF	TGCGCCAGCAGCTTACAGGGGGGAGTCAATCAGCCCCAGCATTTT
TRBJ1-2	TRBV4-3	.	TRBD1	17	CASSRAGQGSKRRGYTF	TGCGCCAGCAGCCGAGCGGGACAGGGGTCAAAAAGGCGCGGCTACACCTTC
TRBJ2-7	TRBV19	few	.	13	CASSVAVFYEQYF	TGTGCCAGTAGTGTAGCGGTTTTCTACGAGCAGTACTTC
TRBJ2-2	TRBV30	few	.	14	CAWSVNHRTGELFF	TGTGCCTGGAGTGTAAACCACCGGACCGGGGAGCTGTTTTTT
TRBJ2-1	TRBV28	.	.	15	CASSLWVAAPNEQFF	TGTGCCAGCAGTTTATGGGTAGCGGCCCCCAATGAGCAGTTCTTC
TRBJ2-2	TRBV5-1	few	TRBD2	14	CASSRSGGAGELFF	TGCGCCAGCAGCCGTAGCGGGGGGGCCGGGGAGCTGTTTTTT
TRBJ1-5	TRBV6-2/TRBV6-3	.	.	16	CASSYSGRGSGQPQHF	TGTGCCAGCAGTTACTCGGGCAGGGGAAGCGGTCAGCCCCAGCATTTT
TRBJ2-1	TRBV12-5	.	.	14	CASALEGPYNEQFF	TGTGCTAGTGCCTTGGAGGGACCCTACAATGAGCAGTTCTTC
TRBJ2-7	TRBV7-2	.	.	14	CASRPTGEPYEQYF	TGTGCCAGCCGTCCGACAGGAGAACCCTACGAGCAGTACTTC
TRBJ1-1	TRBV19	.	.	14	CASSIRQPNTEAFF	TGTGCCAGTAGTATTCGACAGCCGAACACTGAAGCTTTCTTT
TRBJ2-3	TRBV24-1	.	.	16	CATSDRGRPSTDTQYF	TGTGCCACCAGTGATAGGGGTCGCCCCAGCACAGATACGCAGTATTTT
TRBJ2-1	TRBV18	.	TRBD2	15	CASSPTSGEYNEQFF	TGTGCCAGCTCACCTACTAGCGGGGAATACAATGAGCAGTTCTTC
TRBJ2-5	TRBV25-1	.	.	15	CASSELGGGQETQYF	TGTGCCAGCAGTGAATTGGGGGGAGGCCAAGAGACCCAGTACTTC
TRBJ1-1	TRBV29-1	once	TRBD1	18	CSVESQPGTGVLGTEAFF	TGCAGCGTTGAAAGCCAACCCGGGACAGGGGTTTTGGGCACTGAAGCTTTCTTT
TRBJ2-2	TRBV5-1	.	TRBD1	15	CASRMGTGNTGELFF	TGCGCCAGCAGGATGGGGACAGGGAACACCGGGGAGCTGTTTTTT
TRBJ1-4	TRBV19	.	.	14	CASSIGGTGEKLFF	TGTGCCAGTAGTATAGGGGGAACAGGAGAAAAACTGTTTTTT
TRBJ1-1	TRBV2	.	.	15	CASSGGHSQNTEAFF	TGTGCCAGCAGTGGGGGACACTCCCAGAACACTGAAGCTTTCTTT
TRBJ1-1	TRBV18	.	TRBD1	14	CASSRDRGNTEAFF	TGTGCCAGCTCAAGGGACAGAGGAAACACTGAAGCTTTCTTT
TRBJ2-1	TRBV7-2	few	.	12	CASSYSYNEQFF	TGTGCCAGCAGCTACAGCTACAATGAGCAGTTCTTC
TRBJ2-2	TRBV9	.	.	11	CASTRTGELFF	TGTGCCAGCACCAGGACCGGGGAGCTGTTTTTT
TRBJ1-5	TRBV6-1	.	TRBD1	15	CASTVGQGGYQPQHF	TGTGCCAGCACCGTTGGACAGGGAGGTTATCAGCCCCAGCATTTT
TRBJ2-5	TRBV7-3	once	TRBD1	14	CASSPQGAQETQYF	TGTGCCAGCAGCCCTCAGGGGGCTCAAGAGACCCAGTACTTC
TRBJ2-7	TRBV2	.	TRBD1	13	CASSRDRGLEQYF	TGTGCCAGCAGTCGGGACAGGGGGCTCGAGCAGTACTTC
TRBJ1-6	TRBV6-5	few	.	13	CASRDSAGVTLHF	TGTGCCAGCAGGGACAGTGCTGGGGTCACCCTCCACTTT
TRBJ1-5	TRBV7-2	.	.	13	CASSQDAEQPQHF	TGTGCCAGCAGCCAGGATGCCGAGCAGCCCCAGCATTTT
TRBJ2-7	TRBV3-1/TRBV3-2	.	.	16	CASSQSVSGSGYEQYF	TGTGCCAGCAGCCAATCAGTATCGGGGAGCGGTTACGAGCAGTACTTC
TRBJ1-6	TRBV7-2	.	.	15	CASSLQGIDNSPLHF	TGTGCCAGCAGCTTACAGGGGATCGATAATTCACCCCTCCACTTT
TRBJ2-1	TRBV4-1	few	.	16	CASSQEVGAEGNEQFF	TGCGCCAGCAGCCAAGAAGTTGGAGCGGAGGGGAATGAGCAGTTCTTC
TRBJ2-3	TRBV7-2	.	.	13	CASSLLGQDTQYF	TGTGCCAGCAGCTTATTGGGACAAGATACGCAGTATTTT
TRBJ1-3	TRBV3-1/TRBV3-2	.	.	14	CASSQVSSGNTIYF	TGTGCCAGCAGCCAAGTCAGTTCTGGAAACACCATATATTTT
TRBJ2-2	TRBV3-1/TRBV3-2	.	.	14	CASSQWFESGELFF	TGTGCCAGCAGCCAATGGTTCGAGAGCGGGGAGCTGTTTTTT
TRBJ2-7	TRBV2	.	TRBD1	12	CASSGDSYEQYF	TGTGCCAGCAGTGGGGACAGCTACGAGCAGTACTTC
TRBJ1-1	TRBV6-5	few	.	13	CASRGTRGTEAFF	TGTGCCAGCAGGGGCACCAGGGGCACTGAAGCTTTCTTT
TRBJ2-1	TRBV7-2	.	TRBD2	15	CASSLEGLAGYEQFF	TGTGCCAGCAGCTTAGAGGGACTAGCGGGCTATGAGCAGTTCTTC
TRBJ1-6	TRBV12-3/TRBV12-4	.	.	13	CASSFKNNSPLHF	TGTGCCAGCAGTTTCAAAAATAATTCACCCCTCCACTTT
TRBJ1-2	TRBV12-3/TRBV12-4	.	.	13	CASTPGVTGGYTF	TGTGCCAGCACCCCCGGCGTTACAGGGGGCTACACCTTC
TRBJ2-1	TRBV25-1	few	TRBD2	14	CASSVSGRVNEQFF	TGTGCCAGCAGTGTAAGCGGGAGGGTCAATGAGCAGTTCTTC